This T cell receptor (beta chain) stems from a study of OX40 agonist ivuxolimab in advanced cancers. Germline CDR1 is MNHNS and CDR2 is SASEGT. The CDR3 covers 11 residues. V was pared by 6 bases and J by 3 bases, with 3 bases between. Sequencing was performed with immunoSEQ multiplex PCR; in TCRdb, only in-frame clones are kept and a portion is missing. The data contain around 95,000 clones, approximately 91% of them singletons. The source is an adult with an advanced solid tumor such as melanoma, head and neck, liver or kidney cancer. The V gene is TRBV6-1, the J gene TRBJ1-5; D remains ambiguous. Sequencing used CD4+ or CD8+ T cells sorted from blood, obtained in a trial of the OX40 agonist ivuxolimab. CDR3 nucleotides: TGTGCCAGCAGCGTCAATCAGCCCCAGCATTTT. This translates into CASSVNQPQHF.